This passage covers 2 T cell receptor beta chains from one sample sequenced in a study of cytomegalovirus exposure and HLA in healthy donors. A multiplex PCR was run with 60 Vbeta primers and 13 Jbeta primers. Generated by immunoSEQ multiplex PCR, the TCRdb table keeps only in-frame clones and is missing some. The sample has tens of thousands of clones. Sequenced sample: PBMCs. The receptors were sampled from a man aged 25 to 40 in good health and CMV-seropositive.

The chain recombines TRBV5-1 with TRBJ1-2; 10 bases match TRBD1. The CDR3 is 14 residues long. Germline V gene sequence: CDR1 SGHRS, CDR2 YFSETQ. V shed 4 bases and J 8 bases; nucleotides not matched to a gene: 8. CDR3 bases: TGCGCCAGCAGCCCGGGACAGGGGAGTGGAGGCTACACCTTC. It encodes CASSPGQGSGGYTF. Supplemented by reference TRBV5-1 and TRBJ1-2, the full variable domain reads KAGVTQTPRYLIKTRGQQVTLSCSPISGHRSVSWYQQTPGQGLQFLFEYFSETQRNKGNFPGRFSGRQFSNSRSEMNVSTLELGDSALYLCASSPGQGSGGYTFGSGTRLTVV.

The chain is built from TRBV5-1 and TRBJ1-2; D unresolved. The CDR3 covers 15 residues. Germline CDR1 and CDR2: SGHRS and YFSETQ. The V end lost 0 bases, the J end lost 2 bases, and 11 bases lay between the germline ends. DNA for the CDR3: TGCGCCAGCAGCTTGGCTGGCTCCCTGAACTATGGCTACACCTTC. It encodes CASSLAGSLNYGYTF.